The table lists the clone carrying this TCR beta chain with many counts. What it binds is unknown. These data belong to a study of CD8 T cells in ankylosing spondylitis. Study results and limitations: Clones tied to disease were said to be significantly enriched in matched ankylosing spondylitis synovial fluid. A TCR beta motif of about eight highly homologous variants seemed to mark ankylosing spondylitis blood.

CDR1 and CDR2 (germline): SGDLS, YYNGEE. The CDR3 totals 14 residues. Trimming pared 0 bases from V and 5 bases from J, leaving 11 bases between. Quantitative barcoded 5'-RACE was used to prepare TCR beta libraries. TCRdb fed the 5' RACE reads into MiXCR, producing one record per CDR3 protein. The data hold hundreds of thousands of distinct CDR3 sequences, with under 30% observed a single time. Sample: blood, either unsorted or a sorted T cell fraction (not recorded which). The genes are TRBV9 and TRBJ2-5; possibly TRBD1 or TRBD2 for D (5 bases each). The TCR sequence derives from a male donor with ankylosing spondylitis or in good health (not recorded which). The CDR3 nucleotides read TGTGCCAGCAGCGTAGCGAGGGGCGGGGAGACCCAGTACTTC. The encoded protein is CASSVARGGETQYF.